The following is a TCR beta chain sequence with its context. Antigen specificity is unknown. The TCR beta CDR3 regions underwent amplification using RNA transcripts as the source. First-round RT-PCR targeting the TCR CDR3 was performed with the HTBI primer set. One entry per CDR3 protein results from TCRdb running MiXCR on the multiplex PCR reads. This sample has approximately 530,000 distinct CDR3 sequences, with just under 20% found just once. Losses at the gene ends were 3 bases for V and 5 bases for J; bases not matched to a gene: 10. The CDR3 extends over 15 amino acids. Germline V lookup: CDR1 SNHLY, CDR2 FYNNEI. This sample is part of a study of T cells in Graves' hyperthyroidism and ophthalmopathy. On the study more broadly: Sampling of peripheral blood happened at initial diagnosis, prior to any treatment.

Study-level points and caveats: From stable hyperthyroidism, ophthalmopathy was separated by a 13 V-J model. The model anticipated ophthalmopathy a median around six months pre-onset.

The specimen was blood. This TCR derives from a middle-aged man with Graves' ophthalmopathy. This chain uses TRBV2 with TRBJ2-7, with 7 bases that match TRBD1. The CDR3 loop reads CASSDPGTVANEQYF. CDR3 nucleotides: TGTGCCAGCAGTGACCCCGGGACAGTTGCCAACGAGCAGTACTTC.